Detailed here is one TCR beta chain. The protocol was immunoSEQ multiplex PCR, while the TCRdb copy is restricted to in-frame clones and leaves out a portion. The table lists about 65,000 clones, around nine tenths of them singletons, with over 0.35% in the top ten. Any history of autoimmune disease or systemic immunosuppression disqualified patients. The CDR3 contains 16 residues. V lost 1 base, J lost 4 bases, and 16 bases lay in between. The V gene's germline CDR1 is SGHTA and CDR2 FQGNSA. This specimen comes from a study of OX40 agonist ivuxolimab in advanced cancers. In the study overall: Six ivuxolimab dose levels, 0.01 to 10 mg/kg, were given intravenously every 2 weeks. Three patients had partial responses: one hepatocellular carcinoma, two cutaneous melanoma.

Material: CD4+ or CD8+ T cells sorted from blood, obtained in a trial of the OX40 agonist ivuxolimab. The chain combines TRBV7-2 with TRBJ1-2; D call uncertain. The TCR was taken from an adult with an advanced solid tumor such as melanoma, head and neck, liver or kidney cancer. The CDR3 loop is CASSLDGPPSGYGYTF. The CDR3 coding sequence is TGTGCCAGCAGCTTAGATGGCCCTCCGTCGGGCTATGGCTACACCTTC. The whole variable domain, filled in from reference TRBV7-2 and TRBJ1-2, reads GAGVSQSPSNKVTEKGKDVELRCDPISGHTALYWYRQSLGQGLEFLIYFQGNSAPDKSGLPSDRFSAERTGGSVSTLTIQRTQQEDSAVYLCASSLDGPPSGYGYTFGSGTRLTVV.